This TCR beta chain was sequenced in a study of T cell changes during pregnancy in multiple sclerosis. Assay used: immunoSEQ multiplex PCR; TCRdb lists only in-frame clones, some missing. The sample includes about 46,000 clones, 92% seen only once; the top ten take approximately 2%. Germline-derived CDR1 and CDR2 are SGHTA and FQGNSA. J gave up 5 bases and V 0 bases, and 4 bases lay outside the gene matches. This CDR3 spans 16 amino acids. V and J are TRBV7-2 and TRBJ2-2, with 9 bases lining up with TRBD2. The receptor's source is a female donor with multiple sclerosis, enrolled in a pregnancy study. The sample here was peripheral blood, taken in the third trimester of pregnancy. This CDR3 is CASSLAGLAGTGELFF. CDR3 coding DNA: TGTGCCAGCAGCTTAGCAGGTCTAGCGGGGACCGGGGAGCTGTTTTTT.